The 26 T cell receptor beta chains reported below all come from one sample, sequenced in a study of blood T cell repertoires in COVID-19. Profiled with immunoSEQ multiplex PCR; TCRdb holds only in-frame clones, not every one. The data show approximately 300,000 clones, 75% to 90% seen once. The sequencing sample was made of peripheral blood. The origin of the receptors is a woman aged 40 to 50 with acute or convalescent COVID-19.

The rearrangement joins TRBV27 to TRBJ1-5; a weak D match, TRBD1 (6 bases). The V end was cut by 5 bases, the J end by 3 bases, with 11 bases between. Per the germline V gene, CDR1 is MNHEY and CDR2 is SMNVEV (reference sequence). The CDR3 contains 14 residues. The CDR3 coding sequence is TGTGCCAGCAGTCCCGGGACAACCAATCAGCCCCAGCATTTT. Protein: CASSPGTTNQPQHF.

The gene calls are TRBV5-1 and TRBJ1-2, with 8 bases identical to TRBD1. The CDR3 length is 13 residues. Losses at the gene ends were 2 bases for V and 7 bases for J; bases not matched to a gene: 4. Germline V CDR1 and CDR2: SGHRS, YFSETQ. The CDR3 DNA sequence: TGCGCCAGCAGCTTTGGACAGGGAATTGGCTACACCTTC. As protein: CASSFGQGIGYTF.

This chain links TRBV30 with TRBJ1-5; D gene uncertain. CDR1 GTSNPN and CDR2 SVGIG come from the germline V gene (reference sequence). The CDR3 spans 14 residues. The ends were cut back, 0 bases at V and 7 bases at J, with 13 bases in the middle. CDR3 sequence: CAWSVWAGGQPQHF. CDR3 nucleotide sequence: TGTGCCTGGAGTGTATGGGCAGGAGGCCAGCCCCAGCATTTT.

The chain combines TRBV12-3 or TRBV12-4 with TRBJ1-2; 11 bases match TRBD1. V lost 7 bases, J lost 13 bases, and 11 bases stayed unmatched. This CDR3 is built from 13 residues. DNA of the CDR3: TGTGCCAGCAAATTGCCGGGACAGGGGGAGGTCACCTTC. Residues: CASKLPGQGEVTF.

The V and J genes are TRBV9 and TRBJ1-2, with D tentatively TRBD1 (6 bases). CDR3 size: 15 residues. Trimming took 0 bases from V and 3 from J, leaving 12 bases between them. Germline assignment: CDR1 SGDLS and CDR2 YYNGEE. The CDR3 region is CASSVVEGDDYGYTF. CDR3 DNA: TGTGCCAGCAGCGTAGTAGAGGGGGACGACTATGGCTACACCTTC. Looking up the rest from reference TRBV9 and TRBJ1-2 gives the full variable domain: DSGVTQTPKHLITATGQRVTLRCSPRSGDLSVYWYQQSLDQGLQFLIQYYNGEERAKGNILERFSAQQFPDLHSELNLSSLELGDSALYFCASSVVEGDDYGYTFGSGTRLTVV.

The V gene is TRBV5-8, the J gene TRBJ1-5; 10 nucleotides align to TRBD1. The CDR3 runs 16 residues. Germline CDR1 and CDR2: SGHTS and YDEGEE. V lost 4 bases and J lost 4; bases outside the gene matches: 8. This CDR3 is CASSAGTGALNQPQHF. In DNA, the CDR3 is TGTGCCAGCAGCGCTGGGACAGGGGCCCTTAATCAGCCCCAGCATTTT.

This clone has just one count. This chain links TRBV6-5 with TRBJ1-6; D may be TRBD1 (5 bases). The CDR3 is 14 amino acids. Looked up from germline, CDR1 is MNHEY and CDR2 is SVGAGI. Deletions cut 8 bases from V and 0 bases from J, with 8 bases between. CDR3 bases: TGTGCCAGCCACAGGAGCTCCTATAATTCACCCCTCCACTTT. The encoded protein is CASHRSSYNSPLHF.

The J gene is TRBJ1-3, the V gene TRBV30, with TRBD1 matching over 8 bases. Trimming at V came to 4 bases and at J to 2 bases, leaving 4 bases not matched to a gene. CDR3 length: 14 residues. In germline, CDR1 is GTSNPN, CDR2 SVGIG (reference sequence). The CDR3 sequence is CAWTLTGAGNTIYF. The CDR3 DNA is TGTGCCTGGACCTTGACAGGGGCTGGAAACACCATATATTTT.

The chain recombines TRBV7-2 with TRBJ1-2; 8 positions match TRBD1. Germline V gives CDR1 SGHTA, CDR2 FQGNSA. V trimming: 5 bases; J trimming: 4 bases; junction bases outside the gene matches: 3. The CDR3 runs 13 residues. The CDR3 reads CASSPGQGYGYTF. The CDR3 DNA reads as TGTGCCAGCAGCCCCGGACAGGGCTATGGCTACACCTTC.

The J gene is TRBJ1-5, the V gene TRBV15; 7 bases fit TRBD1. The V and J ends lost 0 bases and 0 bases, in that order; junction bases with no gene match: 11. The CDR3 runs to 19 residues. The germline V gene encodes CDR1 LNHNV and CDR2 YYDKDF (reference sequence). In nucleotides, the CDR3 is TGTGCCACCAGCAGAGAGGGTAGGGGGCGGCCCTATAGCAATCAGCCCCAGCATTTT. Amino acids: CATSREGRGRPYSNQPQHF.

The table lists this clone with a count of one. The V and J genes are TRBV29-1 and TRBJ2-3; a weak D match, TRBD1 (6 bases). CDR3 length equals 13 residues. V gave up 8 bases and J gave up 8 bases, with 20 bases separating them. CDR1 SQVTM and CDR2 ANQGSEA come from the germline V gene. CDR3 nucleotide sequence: TGCAGCCTCACCCGACAGGTTTTGGGTACGCAGTATTTT. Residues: CSLTRQVLGTQYF.

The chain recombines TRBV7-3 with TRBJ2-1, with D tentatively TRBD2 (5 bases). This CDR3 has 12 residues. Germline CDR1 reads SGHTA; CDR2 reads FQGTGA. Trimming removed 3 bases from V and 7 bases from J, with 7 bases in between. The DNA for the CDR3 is TGTGCCAGCAGCTTCGCGGGTAATGAGCAGTTCTTC. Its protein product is CASSFAGNEQFF.

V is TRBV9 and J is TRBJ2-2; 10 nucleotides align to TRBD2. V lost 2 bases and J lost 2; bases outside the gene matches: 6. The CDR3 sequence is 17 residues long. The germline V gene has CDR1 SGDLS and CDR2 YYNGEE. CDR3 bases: TGTGCCAGCAGCGTTCCTCTAGCGGGGGTTAACACCGGGGAGCTGTTTTTT. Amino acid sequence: CASSVPLAGVNTGELFF.

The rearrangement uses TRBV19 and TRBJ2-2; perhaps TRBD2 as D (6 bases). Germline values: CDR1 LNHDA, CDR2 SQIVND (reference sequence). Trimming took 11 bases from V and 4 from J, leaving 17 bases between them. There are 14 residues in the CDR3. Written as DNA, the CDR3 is TGTGCCGGGGGGTCGGTATCAGGCACCGGGGAGCTGTTTTTT. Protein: CAGGSVSGTGELFF.

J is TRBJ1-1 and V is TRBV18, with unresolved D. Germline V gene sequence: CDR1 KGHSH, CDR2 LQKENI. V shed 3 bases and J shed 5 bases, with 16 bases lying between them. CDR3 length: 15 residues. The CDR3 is CASSPLTGVGTEAFF. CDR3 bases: TGTGCCAGCTCACCCCTGACCGGGGTGGGGACTGAAGCTTTCTTT.

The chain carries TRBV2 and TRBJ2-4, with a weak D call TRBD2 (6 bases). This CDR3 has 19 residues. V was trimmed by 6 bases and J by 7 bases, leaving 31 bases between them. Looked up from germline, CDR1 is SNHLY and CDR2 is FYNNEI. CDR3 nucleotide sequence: TGTGCCAGCAGGCTAGAAATCACCCCGGGACTCACTTTAGGGAACATTCAGTACTTC. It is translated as CASRLEITPGLTLGNIQYF.

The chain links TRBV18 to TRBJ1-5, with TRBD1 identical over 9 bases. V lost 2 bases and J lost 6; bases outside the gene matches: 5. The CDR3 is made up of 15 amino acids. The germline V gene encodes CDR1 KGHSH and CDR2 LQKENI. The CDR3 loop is CASSPRTGDSQPQHF. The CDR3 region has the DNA TGTGCCAGCTCACCAAGGACAGGGGACAGTCAGCCCCAGCATTTT.

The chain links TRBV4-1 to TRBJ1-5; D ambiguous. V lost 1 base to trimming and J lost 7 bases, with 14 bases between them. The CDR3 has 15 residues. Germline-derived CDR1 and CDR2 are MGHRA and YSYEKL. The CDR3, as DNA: TGCGCCAGCAGCCAAGTAAGTGGCCTTAACCAGCCCCAGCATTTT. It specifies CASSQVSGLNQPQHF.

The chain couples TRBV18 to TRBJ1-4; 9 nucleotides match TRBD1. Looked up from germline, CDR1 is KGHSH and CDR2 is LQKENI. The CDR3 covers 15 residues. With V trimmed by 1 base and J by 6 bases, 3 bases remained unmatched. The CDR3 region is CASSPRDRADEKLFF. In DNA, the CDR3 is TGTGCCAGCTCACCACGGGACAGGGCGGATGAAAAACTGTTTTTT.

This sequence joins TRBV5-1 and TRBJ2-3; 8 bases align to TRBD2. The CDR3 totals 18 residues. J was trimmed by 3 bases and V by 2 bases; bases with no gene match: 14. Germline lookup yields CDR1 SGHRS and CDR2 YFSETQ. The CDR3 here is CASSFAPPLAGRTDTQYF. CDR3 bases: TGCGCCAGCAGCTTCGCTCCTCCTTTAGCGGGGAGGACAGATACGCAGTATTTT.

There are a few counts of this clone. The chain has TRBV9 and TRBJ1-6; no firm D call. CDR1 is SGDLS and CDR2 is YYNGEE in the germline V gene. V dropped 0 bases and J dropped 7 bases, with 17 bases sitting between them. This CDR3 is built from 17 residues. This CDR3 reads CASSVEVSGLGNSPLHF. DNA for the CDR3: TGTGCCAGCAGCGTAGAGGTATCGGGGTTGGGGAATTCACCCCTCCACTTT.

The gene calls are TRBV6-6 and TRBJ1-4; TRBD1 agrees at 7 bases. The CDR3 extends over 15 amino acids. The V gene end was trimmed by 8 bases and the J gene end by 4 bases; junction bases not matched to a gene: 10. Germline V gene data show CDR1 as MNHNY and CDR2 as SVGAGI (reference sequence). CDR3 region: CASLHRGVDNEKLFF. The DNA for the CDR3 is TGTGCCAGCCTACACAGGGGTGTGGATAATGAAAAACTGTTTTTT.

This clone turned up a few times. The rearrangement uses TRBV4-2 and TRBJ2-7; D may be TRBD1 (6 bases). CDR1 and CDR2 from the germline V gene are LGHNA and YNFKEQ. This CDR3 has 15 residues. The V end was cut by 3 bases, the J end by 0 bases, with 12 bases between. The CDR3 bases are TGTGCCAGCAGCCAGGGCTGGGACACCTCCTACGAGCAGTACGTC. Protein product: CASSQGWDTSYEQYV.

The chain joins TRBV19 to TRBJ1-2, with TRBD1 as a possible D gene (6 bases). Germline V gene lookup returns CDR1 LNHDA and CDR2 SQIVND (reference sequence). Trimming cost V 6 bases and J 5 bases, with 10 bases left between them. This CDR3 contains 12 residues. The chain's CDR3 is CASSPGQYGYTF. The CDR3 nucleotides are TGTGCCAGTAGCCCTGGACAGTATGGCTACACCTTC.

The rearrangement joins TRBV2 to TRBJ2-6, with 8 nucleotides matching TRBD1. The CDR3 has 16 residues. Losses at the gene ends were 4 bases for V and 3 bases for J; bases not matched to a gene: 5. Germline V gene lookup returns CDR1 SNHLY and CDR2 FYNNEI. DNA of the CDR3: TGTGCCAGCAGTGGACAGGGGACACGTGGGGCCAACGTCCTGACTTTC. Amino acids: CASSGQGTRGANVLTF.

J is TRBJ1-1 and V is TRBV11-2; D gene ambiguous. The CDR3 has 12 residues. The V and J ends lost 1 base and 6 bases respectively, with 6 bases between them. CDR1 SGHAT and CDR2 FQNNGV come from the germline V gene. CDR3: CASSLGRAEAFF. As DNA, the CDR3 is TGTGCCAGCAGCTTAGGGCGGGCTGAAGCTTTCTTT.